This T cell receptor (beta chain) was found in a study of cytomegalovirus exposure and HLA in healthy donors. Amplification used 60 Vbeta primers and 13 Jbeta primers. Profiling relied on immunoSEQ multiplex PCR, and the TCRdb table lists in-frame clones only, not all of them. The sample has more than 90,000 clones; over 65% are singletons. On this clone: The antigen remains undetermined.

The study, taken as a whole, reports: In a later analysis, TCR beta V- and J-gene trimming showed a link to a missense DCLRE1C variant. About 87% or about 30% of the time was how often most TCR beta V segments were productive, according to an earlier analysis. Near-uniform donor sequencing depth was presumed by presence/absence analyses.

Sequenced: PBMCs. This TCR was sampled from a woman between 45 and 60 years old in good health and CMV-seropositive.

The CDR3 DNA reads as TGTGCCAGTAGGCGGACTAGCGGAGACGATGGGACCCAGTACTTC. It specifies CASRRTSGDDGTQYF. The chain uses TRBV19 and TRBJ2-5; TRBD2 matches 10 bases. This CDR3 spans 15 amino acids. The trim removed 6 bases at V and 7 bases at J, leaving 11 bases unmatched. Germline V lookup: CDR1 LNHDA, CDR2 SQIVND (reference sequence).